A selection of T cell receptor beta chains follows, all from one sample in a study of blood T cell repertoires in COVID-19. The protocol was immunoSEQ multiplex PCR, while the TCRdb copy is restricted to in-frame clones and leaves out a portion. This sample has some 150,000 clones, with around nine tenths found just once. The material sequenced was peripheral blood. The origin of the receptors is a woman aged 50 to 65 with active or convalescent COVID-19. The CDR3 runs from the conserved cysteine through the conserved F or W. A D gene is named only where the DNA matches it firmly. Part of the rows lack a size; the others show once, few, many or a class for expanded clones.

size: once
V: TRBV4-1
J: TRBJ2-3
D: TRBD2
length: 16
DNA: TGCGCCAGCAGCCCGAGGGGACTAGCGGGATCAGATACGCAGTATTTT
CDR3: CASSPRGLAGSDTQYF

size: .
V: TRBV13
J: TRBJ1-4
D: .
length: 14
DNA: TGTGCCAGCAGCCTCGACAGGTATAATGAAAAACTGTTTTTT
CDR3: CASSLDRYNEKLFF

size: .
V: TRBV2
J: TRBJ1-4
D: .
length: 13
DNA: TGTGCCAGCAGTGGCGGTAGAAATGAAAAACTGTTTTTT
CDR3: CASSGGRNEKLFF

size: once
V: TRBV27
J: TRBJ1-5
D: .
length: 15
DNA: TGTGCCAGCAGTTTATTATTTGGGGCCAATCAGCCCCAGCATTTT
CDR3: CASSLLFGANQPQHF

size: .
V: TRBV7-2
J: TRBJ1-3
D: .
length: 16
DNA: TGTGCCAGCAGCTTAGCGGCCCAAAACTCTGGAAACACCATATATTTT
CDR3: CASSLAAQNSGNTIYF

size: .
V: TRBV18
J: TRBJ1-1
D: .
length: 17
DNA: TGTGCCAGCTCACCACCAAATTTAAAGATAGCGAACACTGAAGCTTTCTTT
CDR3: CASSPPNLKIANTEAFF

size: .
V: TRBV19
J: TRBJ2-7
D: TRBD1
length: 13
DNA: TGTGCCAGTAGTCGGGACAGAAAGTACGAGCAGTACTTC
CDR3: CASSRDRKYEQYF

size: .
V: TRBV28
J: TRBJ1-2
D: TRBD1
length: 13
DNA: TGTGCCAGCAGTTCGGGACAGAACTATGGCTACACCTTC
CDR3: CASSSGQNYGYTF

size: .
V: TRBV19
J: TRBJ1-1
D: .
length: 16
DNA: TGTGCCAGTAGTATTCAGTCGGGGGGCTTGGACGCTGAAGCTTTCTTT
CDR3: CASSIQSGGLDAEAFF

size: .
V: TRBV21-1
J: TRBJ1-1
D: .
length: 12
DNA: TGTGCCAGCACCCTCCGTACGGGCCAGGACTCATTT
CDR3: CASTLRTGQDSF

size: few
V: TRBV2
J: TRBJ2-1
D: TRBD1
length: 15
DNA: TGTGCCAGCAGGTGGGGACAGGGGGGCAACAATGAGCAGTTCTTC
CDR3: CASRWGQGGNNEQFF

size: .
V: TRBV5-4
J: TRBJ2-3
D: .
length: 14
DNA: TGTGCCAGCAGCTTGACTAGCCTGGCAGATACGCAGTATTTT
CDR3: CASSLTSLADTQYF

size: .
V: TRBV15
J: TRBJ1-1
D: .
length: 16
DNA: TGTGCCACCAGCAGACTCACAGGGTCTACAGTCACTGAAGCTTTCTTT
CDR3: CATSRLTGSTVTEAFF

size: .
V: TRBV10-3
J: TRBJ2-7
D: TRBD2
length: 14
DNA: TGTGCCATCGGGCTTAGCGGGAGTAGTGGTGAGCAGTACTTC
CDR3: CAIGLSGSSGEQYF

size: .
V: TRBV11-2
J: TRBJ2-2
D: .
length: 17
DNA: TGTGCCAGCAGCTTAGATGGGGGGTCAAAGCATACCGGGGAGCTGTTTTTT
CDR3: CASSLDGGSKHTGELFF

size: .
V: TRBV18
J: TRBJ2-6
D: TRBD2
length: 17
DNA: TGTGCCAGCTCACCCGCTAGCGGAAGCTCTGGGGCCAACGTCCTGACTTTC
CDR3: CASSPASGSSGANVLTF

size: .
V: TRBV4-1
J: TRBJ2-3
D: TRBD1
length: 19
DNA: TGCGCCAGCAGCCAAGTTTGGCCCCCGGGACAGGGGTCCACAGATACGCAGTATTTT
CDR3: CASSQVWPPGQGSTDTQYF

size: .
V: TRBV7-2
J: TRBJ2-5
D: .
length: 15
DNA: TGTGCCAGCAGCTTAGGGACTCGAGTCGAGGAGACCCAGTACTTC
CDR3: CASSLGTRVEETQYF

size: .
V: TRBV5-1
J: TRBJ2-3
D: TRBD2
length: 16
DNA: TGCGCCAGCGGACTAGCGGGGCCGACAAGGGTAGATACGCAGTATTTT
CDR3: CASGLAGPTRVDTQYF

size: .
V: TRBV4-3
J: TRBJ1-4
D: .
length: 16
DNA: TGCGCCAGCAGCCAAGAACTGACAGCCGCTAATGAAAAACTGTTTTTT
CDR3: CASSQELTAANEKLFF

size: .
V: TRBV29-1
J: TRBJ2-1
D: TRBD2
length: 15
DNA: TGCAGCGTTGAAGGGCTAGCGGGAGTCTACAATGAGCAGTTCTTC
CDR3: CSVEGLAGVYNEQFF

size: .
V: TRBV2
J: TRBJ2-7
D: TRBD2
length: 15
DNA: TGTGCCAGCAGAGAAAGCGGGGGCTTCTCCTACGAGCAGTACTTC
CDR3: CASRESGGFSYEQYF

size: .
V: TRBV30
J: TRBJ1-4
D: TRBD1
length: 16
DNA: TGTGCCTGGTCCTCATGGGTGGGACAGGGATATGAAAAACTGTTTTTT
CDR3: CAWSSWVGQGYEKLFF

size: .
V: TRBV7-9
J: TRBJ1-2
D: .
length: 14
DNA: TGTGCCAGCAGCTTGGGAGGGCACCGGTATGGCTACACCTTC
CDR3: CASSLGGHRYGYTF

size: .
V: TRBV19
J: TRBJ2-1
D: TRBD2
length: 13
DNA: TGTGCCAGTACCTCGGGGCTAAGCGGGAGTCCGTTCTTC
CDR3: CASTSGLSGSPFF

size: .
V: TRBV7-2
J: TRBJ1-5
D: .
length: 15
DNA: TGTGCCAGCAGCTTCCTTGACAGTCCTTATCAGCCCCAGCATTTT
CDR3: CASSFLDSPYQPQHF

size: .
V: TRBV7-9
J: TRBJ2-2
D: TRBD2
length: 16
DNA: TGTGCCAGCAGCACCCCTAGCGGGACTGGGACCGGGGAGCTGTTTTTT
CDR3: CASSTPSGTGTGELFF

size: .
V: TRBV4-2
J: TRBJ2-1
D: TRBD2
length: 19
DNA: TGTGCCAGCAGCCAACTATGGACTAGCGGGGAGAGCTCCTACAATGAGCAGTTCTTC
CDR3: CASSQLWTSGESSYNEQFF

size: .
V: TRBV11-2
J: TRBJ2-7
D: .
length: 16
DNA: TGTGCCAGCAGCTTAGAGGGGCAACGCCTATTCTACGAGCAGTACTTC
CDR3: CASSLEGQRLFYEQYF